Sequencing of this TCR beta chain was carried out in a study of blood T cell repertoires in COVID-19 (TCRdb year 2020). Notes on the research overall: Samples covering the acute and convalescent phases of COVID-19 were provided by collaborators in the United States, Italy and Spain. The prospective study material was composed of cDNA or gDNA derived from T cells, B-cell-depleted T cells, or PBMCs. The dataset comprised deeply sampled blood TCRbeta repertoires from subjects exposed to, actively infected with, or recovered from COVID-19. A freely available public database, intended as a resource for researchers studying the immune response to SARS-CoV-2, is where the repertoires were released. Samples were obtained from the ongoing ImmuneRACE study (first 160 participants) and from over 1,000 subjects provided by 6 global collaborators. A de-identified subject ID, COVID-19 status, age in years and sex were almost always included in the sample metadata. Where available, HLA class I and class II types were taken from metadata supplied by the sample provider and were not determined by assay-based typing. General study outcomes and caveats: Clinical and demographic metadata were provided uncurated, with the amount varying by source and participant.

Unmatched junction bases come to 2, with V trimmed by 3 bases and J by 3 bases. The germline V gene supplies CDR1 KGHSH and CDR2 LQKENI. The CDR3 holds 14 amino acids from the cysteine to the phenylalanine. The only DNA kept is the CDR3, 42 bases in frame from the first base. Note on this clone: Its antigen is still unknown. Base-call qualities are not available, and no considerably larger clone is one nucleotide away.

Whole blood was collected in K2EDTA tubes by collaborating institutions according to the institutions' own protocols. For TCRbeta analysis, collaborators shipped samples as frozen whole blood, isolated PBMCs, or DNA extracted from either of those sample types. TCRbeta CDR3 regions were amplified from genomic DNA using the immunoSEQ Assay, a bias-controlled multiplex PCR. In the original analysis: The number of nucleated cells in each sample was estimated from the amplification of reference gene primers within the assay. To quantify the absolute abundance of each unique TCRbeta CDR3 rearrangement, sequence reads were collapsed and filtered. For each sample, productive Simpson clonality was calculated as the square root of Simpson's diversity index across productive rearrangements. TCRdb carries this immuneACCESS record with in-frame sequences only. Its versions omit some clonotypes, under half of them owing to an unresolved V gene in the studies checked, with the rest unexplained. The V and J calls and clone size were taken over from that table, and D and trimming were inferred from the DNA. The sample has fewer than 250,000 clones on record, around 83% of them singletons. The top ten constitute about 8% of the sample.

The chain is encoded by TRBV18 joined to TRBJ2-5; a stretch of 9 junction bases matches TRBD1. The clonotype comes from a woman aged 45-60 years with acute or convalescent COVID-19. The sequencing input was peripheral blood. The nucleotides are TGTGCCAGCTCACCGTGGGACAGGGAAGAGACCCAGTACTTC. The resulting protein is CASSPWDREETQYF.